The entry that follows covers one T cell receptor (beta chain) sequence. The CDR3 has 17 residues. Trimming removed 5 bases from V and 3 bases from J; junction bases left unmatched: 10. The germline gives CDR1 SEHNR, CDR2 FQNEAQ (reference sequence). The source of the sample is a study of blood T cell repertoires in COVID-19. Across the study: From T cells, B-cell-depleted T cells, or PBMCs came the material, which was cDNA or gDNA.

Participants spanned ages 18 to 89 years and resided in some 22 US areas. Two negative PCRs, clearance, or symptom resolution were required of recovered Cohort 3 donors. Assay: immunoSEQ multiplex PCR; the TCRdb copy retains only in-frame clones and omits some. Among about 480,000 clones listed, roughly 90% were seen once. The sequenced material came from PBMCs or T cells enriched from blood (not recorded which). The sequence derives from a middle-aged woman who had recovered from COVID-19. V gene TRBV7-9 combines with J gene TRBJ2-7; 13 positions match TRBD2. The CDR3 is CASSLGLAGVLGYEQYF. The CDR3 DNA reads TGTGCCAGCAGCCTAGGACTAGCGGGAGTTTTGGGCTACGAGCAGTACTTC.